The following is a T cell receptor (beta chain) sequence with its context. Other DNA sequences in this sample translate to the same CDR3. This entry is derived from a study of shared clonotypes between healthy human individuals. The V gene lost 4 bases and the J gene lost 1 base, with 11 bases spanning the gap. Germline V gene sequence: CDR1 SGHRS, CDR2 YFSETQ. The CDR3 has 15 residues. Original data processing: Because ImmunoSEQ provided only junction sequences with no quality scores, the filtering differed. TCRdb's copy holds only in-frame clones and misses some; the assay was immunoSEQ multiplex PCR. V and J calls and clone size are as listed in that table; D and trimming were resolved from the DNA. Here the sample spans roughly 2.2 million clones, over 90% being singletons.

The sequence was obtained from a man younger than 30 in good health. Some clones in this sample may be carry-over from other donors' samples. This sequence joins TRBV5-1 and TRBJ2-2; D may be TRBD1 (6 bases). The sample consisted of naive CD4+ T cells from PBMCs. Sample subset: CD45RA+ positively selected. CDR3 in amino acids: CASSLTTGNTGELFF. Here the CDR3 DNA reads TGCGCCAGCAGCCTTACGACAGGGAACACCGGGGAGCTGTTTTTT.